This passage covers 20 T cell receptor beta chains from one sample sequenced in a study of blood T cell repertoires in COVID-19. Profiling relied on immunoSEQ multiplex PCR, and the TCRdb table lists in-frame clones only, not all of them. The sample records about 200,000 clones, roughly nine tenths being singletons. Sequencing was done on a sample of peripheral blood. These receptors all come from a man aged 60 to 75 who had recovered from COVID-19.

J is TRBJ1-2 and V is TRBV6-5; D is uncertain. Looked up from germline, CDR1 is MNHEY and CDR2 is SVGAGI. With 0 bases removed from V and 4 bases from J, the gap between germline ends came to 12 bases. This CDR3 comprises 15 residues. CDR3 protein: CASSYSIIGGYGYTF. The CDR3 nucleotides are TGTGCCAGCAGTTACTCGATAATAGGAGGCTATGGCTACACCTTC.

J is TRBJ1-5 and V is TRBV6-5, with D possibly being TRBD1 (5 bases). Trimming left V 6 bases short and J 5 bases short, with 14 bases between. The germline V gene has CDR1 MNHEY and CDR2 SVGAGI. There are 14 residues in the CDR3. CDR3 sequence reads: CASRPGGGHQPQHF. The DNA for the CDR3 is TGTGCCAGCAGGCCGGGGGGAGGTCATCAGCCCCAGCATTTT.

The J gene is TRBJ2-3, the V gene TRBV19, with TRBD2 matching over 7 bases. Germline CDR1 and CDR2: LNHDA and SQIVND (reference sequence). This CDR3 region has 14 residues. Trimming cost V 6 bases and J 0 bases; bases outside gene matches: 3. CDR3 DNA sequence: TGTGCCAGTAGGGCGGGAGCTAGCACAGATACGCAGTATTTT. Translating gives CASRAGASTDTQYF. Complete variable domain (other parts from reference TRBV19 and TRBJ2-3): DGGITQSPKYLFRKEGQNVTLSCEQNLNHDAMYWYRQDPGQGLRLIYYSQIVNDFQKGDIAEGYSVSREKKESFPLTVTSAQKNPTAFYLCASRAGASTDTQYFGPGTRLTVL.

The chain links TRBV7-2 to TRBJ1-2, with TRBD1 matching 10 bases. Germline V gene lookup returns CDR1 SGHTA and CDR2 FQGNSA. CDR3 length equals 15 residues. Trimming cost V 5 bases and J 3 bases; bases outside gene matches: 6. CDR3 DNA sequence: TGTGCCAGCAGCACAGGACAGGGGGGGTACTATGGCTACACCTTC. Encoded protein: CASSTGQGGYYGYTF.

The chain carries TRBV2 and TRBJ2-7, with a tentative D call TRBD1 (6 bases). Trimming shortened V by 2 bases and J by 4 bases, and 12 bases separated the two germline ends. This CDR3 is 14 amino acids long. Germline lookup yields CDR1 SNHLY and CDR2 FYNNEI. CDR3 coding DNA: TGTGCCAGCAGTGAAACAGGGTTCCAGTACGAGCAGTACTTC. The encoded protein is CASSETGFQYEQYF.

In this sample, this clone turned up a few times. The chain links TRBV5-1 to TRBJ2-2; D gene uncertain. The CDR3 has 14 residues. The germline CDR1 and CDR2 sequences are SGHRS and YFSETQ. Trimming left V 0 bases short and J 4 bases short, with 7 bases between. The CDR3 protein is CASSLAIGTGELFF. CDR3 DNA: TGCGCCAGCAGCTTGGCGATCGGCACCGGGGAGCTGTTTTTT.

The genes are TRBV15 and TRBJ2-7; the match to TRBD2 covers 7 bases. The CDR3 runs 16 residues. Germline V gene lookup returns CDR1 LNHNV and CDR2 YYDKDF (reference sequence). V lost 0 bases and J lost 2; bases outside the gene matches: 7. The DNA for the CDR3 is TGTGCCACCAGCAGAGATTTGCCGAGCGGGGCCTACGAGCAGTACTTC. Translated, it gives CATSRDLPSGAYEQYF.

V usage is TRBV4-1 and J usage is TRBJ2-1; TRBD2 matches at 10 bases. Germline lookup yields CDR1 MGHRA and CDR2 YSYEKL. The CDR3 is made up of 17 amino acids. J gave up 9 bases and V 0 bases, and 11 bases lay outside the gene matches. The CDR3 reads CASSQDSGVAGGREQFF. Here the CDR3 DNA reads TGCGCCAGCAGCCAAGATTCGGGGGTAGCGGGAGGTCGTGAGCAGTTCTTC.

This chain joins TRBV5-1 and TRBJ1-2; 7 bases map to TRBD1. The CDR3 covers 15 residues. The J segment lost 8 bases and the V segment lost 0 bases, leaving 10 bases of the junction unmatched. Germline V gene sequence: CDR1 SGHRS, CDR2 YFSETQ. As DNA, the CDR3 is TGCGCCAGCAGCTTGGGGGACAGCGGTATGTTAGGCTACACCTTC. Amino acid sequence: CASSLGDSGMLGYTF.

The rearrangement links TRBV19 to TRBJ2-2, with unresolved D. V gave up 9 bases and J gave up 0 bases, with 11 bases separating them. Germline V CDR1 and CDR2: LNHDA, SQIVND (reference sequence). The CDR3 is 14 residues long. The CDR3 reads CASSDISNTGELFF. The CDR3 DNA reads TGTGCCAGCTCTGACATATCGAACACCGGGGAGCTGTTTTTT.

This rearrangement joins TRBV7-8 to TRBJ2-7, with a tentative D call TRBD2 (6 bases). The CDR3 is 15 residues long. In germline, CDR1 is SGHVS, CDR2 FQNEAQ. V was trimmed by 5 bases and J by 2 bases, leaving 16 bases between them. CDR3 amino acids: CASSTRLVAAYEQYF. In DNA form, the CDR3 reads TGTGCCAGCAGCACAAGGCTGGTAGCGGCCTACGAGCAGTACTTC.

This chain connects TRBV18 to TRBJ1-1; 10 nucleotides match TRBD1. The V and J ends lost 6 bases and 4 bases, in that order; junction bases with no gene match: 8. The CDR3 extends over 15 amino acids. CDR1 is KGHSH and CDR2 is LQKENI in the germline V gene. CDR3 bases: TGTGCCAGCTCGGGGACAGGGGTTACGAGCACTGAAGCTTTCTTT. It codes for CASSGTGVTSTEAFF.

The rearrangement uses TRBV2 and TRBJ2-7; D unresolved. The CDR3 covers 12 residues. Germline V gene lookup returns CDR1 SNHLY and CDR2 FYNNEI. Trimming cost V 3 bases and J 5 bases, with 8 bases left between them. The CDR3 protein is CASSDGSNEQYF. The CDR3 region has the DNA TGTGCCAGCAGTGATGGTAGCAACGAGCAGTACTTC.

CDR3 coding DNA: TGTGCCAGTAGTCTCAGACAGGGGGCGGATGAGCAGTTCTTC. Its translation is CASSLRQGADEQFF. The J gene is TRBJ2-1, the V gene TRBV19; TRBD1 matches at 10 bases. The CDR3 contains 14 residues. Unmatched junction bases numbered 6, after V lost 5 bases and J lost 8 bases. In germline, CDR1 is LNHDA, CDR2 SQIVND (reference sequence).

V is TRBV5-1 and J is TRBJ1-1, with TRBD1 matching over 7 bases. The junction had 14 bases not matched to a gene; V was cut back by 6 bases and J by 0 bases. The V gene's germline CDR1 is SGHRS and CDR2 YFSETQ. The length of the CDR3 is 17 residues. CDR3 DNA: TGCGCCAGCAAGGGGGACAGCTGGTTTATGGTGAACACTGAAGCTTTCTTT. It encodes CASKGDSWFMVNTEAFF.

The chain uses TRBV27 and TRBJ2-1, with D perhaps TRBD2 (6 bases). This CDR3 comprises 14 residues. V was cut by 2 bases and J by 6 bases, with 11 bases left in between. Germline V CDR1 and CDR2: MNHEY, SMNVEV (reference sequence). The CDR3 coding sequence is TGTGCCAGCAGTTTAAAGGCTAGCGCCAATGAGCAGTTCTTC. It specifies CASSLKASANEQFF.

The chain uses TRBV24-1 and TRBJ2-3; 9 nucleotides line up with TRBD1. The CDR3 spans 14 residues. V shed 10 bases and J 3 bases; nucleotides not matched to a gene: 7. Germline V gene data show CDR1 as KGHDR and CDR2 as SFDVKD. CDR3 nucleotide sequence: TGTGCCACGCTACAGGGGGCGTCGACAGATACGCAGTATTTT. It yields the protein CATLQGASTDTQYF.

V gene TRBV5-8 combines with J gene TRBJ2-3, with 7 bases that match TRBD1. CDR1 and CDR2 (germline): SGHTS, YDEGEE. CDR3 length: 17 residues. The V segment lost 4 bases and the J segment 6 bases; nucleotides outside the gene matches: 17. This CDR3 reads CASSPPSGTALRDTQYF. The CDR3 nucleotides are TGTGCCAGCAGCCCTCCCTCCGGGACAGCTCTTCGGGATACGCAGTATTTT.

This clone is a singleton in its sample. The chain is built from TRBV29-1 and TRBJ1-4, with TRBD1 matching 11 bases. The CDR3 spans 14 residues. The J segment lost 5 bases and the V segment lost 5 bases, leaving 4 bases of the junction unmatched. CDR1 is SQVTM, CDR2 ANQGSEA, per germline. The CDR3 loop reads CSVKGTGGNEKLFF. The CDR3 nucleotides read TGCAGCGTTAAGGGGACAGGGGGGAATGAAAAACTGTTTTTT.

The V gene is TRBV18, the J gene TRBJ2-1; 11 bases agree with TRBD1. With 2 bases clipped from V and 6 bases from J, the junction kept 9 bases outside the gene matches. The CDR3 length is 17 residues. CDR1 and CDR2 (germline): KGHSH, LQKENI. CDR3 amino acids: CASSPGLPGQGVNEQFF. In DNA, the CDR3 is TGTGCCAGCTCACCAGGTCTCCCGGGACAGGGGGTCAATGAGCAGTTCTTC. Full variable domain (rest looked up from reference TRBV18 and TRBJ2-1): NAGVMQNPRHLVRRRGQEARLRCSPMKGHSHVYWYRQLPEEGLKFMVYLQKENIIDESGMPKERFSAEFPKEGPSILRIQQVVRGDSAAYFCASSPGLPGQGVNEQFFGPGTRLTVL.